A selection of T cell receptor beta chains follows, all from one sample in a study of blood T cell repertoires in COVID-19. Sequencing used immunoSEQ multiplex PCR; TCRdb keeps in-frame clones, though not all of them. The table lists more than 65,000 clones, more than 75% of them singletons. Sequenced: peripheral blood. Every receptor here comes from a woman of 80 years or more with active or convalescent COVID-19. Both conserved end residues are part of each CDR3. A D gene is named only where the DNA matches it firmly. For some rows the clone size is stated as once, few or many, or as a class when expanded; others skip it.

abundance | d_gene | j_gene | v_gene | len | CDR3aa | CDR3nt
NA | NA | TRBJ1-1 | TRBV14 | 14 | CASSFGGAVTEAFF | TGTGCCAGCAGTTTTGGGGGGGCAGTTACTGAAGCTTTCTTT
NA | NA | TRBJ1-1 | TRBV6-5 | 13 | CASSYSGVSEAFF | TGTGCCAGCAGTTACAGCGGGGTCTCTGAAGCTTTCTTT
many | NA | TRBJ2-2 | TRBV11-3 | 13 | CASSSGEAGELFF | TGTGCCAGCAGCTCAGGGGAAGCCGGGGAGCTGTTTTTT
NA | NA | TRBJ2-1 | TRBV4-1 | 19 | CASSQGGQRRLFSYNEQFF | TGCGCCAGCAGCCAAGGCGGGCAAAGGAGGTTATTCTCCTACAATGAGCAGTTCTTC
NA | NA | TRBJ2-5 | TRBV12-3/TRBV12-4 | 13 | CASSVGRLKTQYF | TGTGCCAGCAGTGTCGGCAGGTTGAAGACCCAGTACTTC
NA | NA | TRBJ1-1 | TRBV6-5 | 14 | CASRDVGADTEAFF | TGTGCCAGCAGGGATGTGGGGGCGGACACTGAAGCTTTCTTT
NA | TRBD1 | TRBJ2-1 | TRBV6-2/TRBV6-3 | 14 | CASSPGTDYNEQFF | TGTGCCAGCAGTCCGGGGACAGACTACAATGAGCAGTTCTTC
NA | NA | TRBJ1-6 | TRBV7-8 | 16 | CASSLAAGQSNSPLHF | TGTGCCAGCAGCTTAGCCGCGGGGCAGTCTAATTCACCCCTCCACTTT
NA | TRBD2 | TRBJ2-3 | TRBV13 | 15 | CASSTRTSGTDTQYF | TGTGCCAGCAGCACACGGACTAGCGGGACAGATACGCAGTATTTT
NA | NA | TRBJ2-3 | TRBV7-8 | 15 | CASSLAGGPTDTQYF | TGTGCCAGCAGCTTAGCGGGGGGGCCGACTGATACGCAGTATTTT
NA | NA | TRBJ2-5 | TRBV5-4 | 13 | CASSSPSGETQYF | TGTGCCAGCAGCTCTCCTTCGGGTGAGACCCAGTACTTC
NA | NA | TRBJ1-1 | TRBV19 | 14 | CASSIGGANTEAFF | TGTGCCAGTAGTATAGGCGGGGCCAACACTGAAGCTTTCTTT
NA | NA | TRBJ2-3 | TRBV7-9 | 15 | CASSSIGGATDTQYF | TGTGCCAGCAGCTCTATAGGGGGGGCCACAGATACGCAGTATTTT
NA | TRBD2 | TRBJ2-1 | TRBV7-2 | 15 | CASSSGGGAIYEQFF | TGTGCCAGCAGCTCAGGCGGGGGGGCGATCTATGAGCAGTTCTTC
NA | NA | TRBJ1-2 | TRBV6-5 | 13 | CASRIRGGDGYTF | TGTGCCAGCAGAATCAGGGGAGGGGATGGCTACACCTTC
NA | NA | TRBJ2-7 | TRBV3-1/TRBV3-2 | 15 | CASSSHDRGSYEQYF | TGTGCCAGCAGCTCTCATGACAGAGGCTCCTACGAGCAGTACTTC
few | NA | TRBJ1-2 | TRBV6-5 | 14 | CASTITRGDDGYTF | TGTGCCAGCACAATAACTCGGGGGGACGATGGCTACACCTTC
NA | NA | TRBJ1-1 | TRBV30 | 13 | CAWRVVRNTEAFF | TGTGCCTGGAGAGTGGTCAGGAACACTGAAGCTTTCTTT
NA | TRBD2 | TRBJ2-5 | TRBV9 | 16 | CASSVDTSGGSETQYF | TGTGCCAGCAGCGTAGATACTAGCGGGGGCTCAGAGACCCAGTACTTC
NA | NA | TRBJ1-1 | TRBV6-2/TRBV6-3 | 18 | CASSYLSPGDGGYTEAFF | TGTGCCAGCAGTTACCTATCTCCAGGGGACGGAGGATACACTGAAGCTTTCTTT
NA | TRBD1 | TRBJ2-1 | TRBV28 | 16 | CASRGGLQGAFNEQFF | TGTGCCAGCAGAGGGGGGTTACAGGGGGCTTTCAATGAGCAGTTCTTC
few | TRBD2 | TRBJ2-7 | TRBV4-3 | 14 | CASSLLAGAQEQYF | TGCGCCAGCAGCCTACTAGCGGGGGCTCAAGAGCAGTACTTC
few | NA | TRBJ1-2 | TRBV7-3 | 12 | CASSLKEGRNTF | TGTGCCAGCAGCTTAAAAGAGGGCAGGAACACCTTC
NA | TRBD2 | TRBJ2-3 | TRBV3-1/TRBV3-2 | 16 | CASSRTSGGSTDTQYF | TGTGCCAGCAGCCGTACTAGCGGGGGTAGCACAGATACGCAGTATTTT
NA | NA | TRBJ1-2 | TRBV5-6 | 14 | CASSRQASNYGYTF | TGTGCCAGCAGCCGACAGGCGTCTAACTATGGCTACACCTTC
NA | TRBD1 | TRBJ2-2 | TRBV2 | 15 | CASSSDRGITGELFF | TGTGCCAGCAGTTCGGACAGGGGAATCACCGGGGAGCTGTTTTTT
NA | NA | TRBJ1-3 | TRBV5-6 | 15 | CASSFLREFGNTIYF | TGTGCCAGCAGCTTTTTGAGGGAGTTTGGAAACACCATATATTTT
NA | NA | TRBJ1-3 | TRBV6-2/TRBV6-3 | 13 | CASSRTERNTIYF | TGTGCCAGCAGCAGGACAGAGCGAAACACCATATATTTT
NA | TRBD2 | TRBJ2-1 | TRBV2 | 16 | CASSDGLAGGTSEQFF | TGTGCCAGCAGTGATGGGCTAGCGGGGGGGACTAGTGAGCAGTTCTTC
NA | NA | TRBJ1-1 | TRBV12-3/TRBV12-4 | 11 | CASSNPQGAFF | TGTGCCAGCAGCAACCCTCAGGGGGCTTTCTTT
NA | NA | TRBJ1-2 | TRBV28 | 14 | CASSQDTGQSGYTF | TGTGCCAGCAGCCAAGATACAGGGCAATCGGGCTACACCTTC
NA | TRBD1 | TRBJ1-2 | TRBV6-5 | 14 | CASMGTGFRYGYTF | TGTGCCAGCATGGGGACAGGGTTCCGTTATGGCTACACCTTC
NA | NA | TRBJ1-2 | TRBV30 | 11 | CAWGQSYGYTF | TGTGCCTGGGGACAGTCTTATGGCTACACCTTC
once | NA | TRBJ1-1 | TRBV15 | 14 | CATSRDRGSAEAFF | TGTGCCACCAGCAGAGATCGGGGGTCAGCTGAAGCTTTCTTT
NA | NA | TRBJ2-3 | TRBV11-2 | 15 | CASSLGATAPDTQYF | TGTGCCAGCAGCTTAGGGGCTACGGCTCCAGATACGCAGTATTTT
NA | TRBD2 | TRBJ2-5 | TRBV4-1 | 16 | CASSGSSGGVQETQYF | TGCGCCAGCAGCGGCAGTAGCGGGGGAGTCCAAGAGACCCAGTACTTC
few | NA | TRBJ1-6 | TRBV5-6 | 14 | CASSLGGRHSPLHF | TGTGCCAGCAGCTTGGGGGGCAGACATTCACCCCTCCACTTT
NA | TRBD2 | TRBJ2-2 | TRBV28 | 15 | CASLSGGLNTGELFF | TGTGCCAGCCTTAGCGGGGGACTTAACACCGGGGAGCTGTTTTTT
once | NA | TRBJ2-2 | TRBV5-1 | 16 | CASSGFLTGKAGELFF | TGCGCCAGCAGCGGTTTTCTCACAGGGAAGGCCGGGGAGCTGTTTTTT
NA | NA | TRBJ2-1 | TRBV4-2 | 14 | CASSQGGDGDEQFF | TGTGCCAGCAGCCAAGGGGGGGACGGGGATGAGCAGTTCTTC
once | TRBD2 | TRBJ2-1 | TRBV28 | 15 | CASSLGETSFDEQFF | TGTGCCAGCAGTTTGGGAGAGACTAGCTTCGATGAGCAGTTCTTC
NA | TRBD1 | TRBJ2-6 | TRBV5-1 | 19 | CASTRNGQAQMDGANVLTF | TGCGCCAGCACCCGAAACGGACAGGCCCAAATGGACGGGGCCAACGTCCTGACTTTC
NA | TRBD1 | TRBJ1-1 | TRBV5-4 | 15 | CASSSMGQGDTEAFF | TGTGCCAGCAGCTCTATGGGACAGGGGGACACTGAAGCTTTCTTT
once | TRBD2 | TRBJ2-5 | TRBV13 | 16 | CASSLRTSGSRETQYF | TGTGCCAGCAGCCTCCGGACTAGCGGGTCGCGGGAGACCCAGTACTTC
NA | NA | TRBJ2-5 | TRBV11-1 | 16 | CASSLIGTLVFGTQYF | TGTGCCAGCAGCCTAATCGGGACATTGGTATTCGGGACCCAGTACTTC
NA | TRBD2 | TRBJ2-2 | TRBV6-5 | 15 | CASSFGGGWTGELFF | TGTGCCAGCAGCTTTGGCGGGGGGTGGACCGGGGAGCTGTTTTTT
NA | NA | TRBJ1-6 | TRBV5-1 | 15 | CASSLTGGSNSPLHF | TGCGCCAGCAGCTTGACTGGGGGCAGTAATTCACCCCTCCACTTT
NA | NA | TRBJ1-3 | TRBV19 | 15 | CASSIPVRSGNTIYF | TGTGCCAGTAGTATTCCGGTGCGGTCTGGAAACACCATATATTTT